This TCR beta chain was sequenced for a study of blood T cell repertoires in COVID-19. Participants' reported clinical history set cohort assignment. This CDR3 is built from 16 residues. Trimming removed 3 bases at V and 0 bases at J, with 13 bases between. CDR1 is KGHDR and CDR2 is SFDVKD in the germline V gene. Original data processing: From reference gene primer amplification, estimates of nucleated cell counts were derived. Sequencing was performed with immunoSEQ multiplex PCR; in TCRdb, only in-frame clones are kept and a portion is missing. Clonal size and the V and J genes are those of that table, whereas D and trimming came from the DNA. The sample consists of about 310,000 clones, around nine tenths of them appearing once. This clone was counted once.

The rearrangement links TRBV24-1 to TRBJ1-2, with D possibly matching TRBD1 (6 bases). The TCR originated in a woman aged 35 to 49 who had recovered from COVID-19. Sequencing used PBMCs or T cells enriched from blood (not recorded which). The CDR3 loop is CATSDGGSLANYGYTF. CDR3 in DNA: TGTGCCACCAGTGATGGGGGCTCGTTAGCTAACTATGGCTACACCTTC.